The sequence of this T cell receptor beta chain was determined in a study of T cells expressing NK-cell markers. Background on the study: Sorted CD3+CD56+NKG2C+, CD3+CD56+NKG2C- and CD3+CD56-NKG2C+ T-cell subsets were beta-chain profiled. Study-wide results and limits: What remained unclear was the HCMV specificity of expanded NKG2C+ T cell clones.

There are 14 residues in the CDR3. Per germline, CDR1 DFQATT and CDR2 SNEGSKA (reference sequence). About this clonotype itself: What it binds is unknown.

TCRdb re-called the 5' RACE reads and gives one entry per CDR3 protein, without DNA. The sample table includes about half a million distinct CDR3 sequences. The chain combines TRBV20-1 with TRBJ1-4. The TCR originated in a woman between 45 and 65 years old in good health. What was sequenced was blood T cells: a sorted CD56 or NKG2C T cell subset, CD4+ or CD8+ T cells, or bulk PBMC T cells (not recorded which). CDR3 amino acids: CSAPPREGNEKLFF.